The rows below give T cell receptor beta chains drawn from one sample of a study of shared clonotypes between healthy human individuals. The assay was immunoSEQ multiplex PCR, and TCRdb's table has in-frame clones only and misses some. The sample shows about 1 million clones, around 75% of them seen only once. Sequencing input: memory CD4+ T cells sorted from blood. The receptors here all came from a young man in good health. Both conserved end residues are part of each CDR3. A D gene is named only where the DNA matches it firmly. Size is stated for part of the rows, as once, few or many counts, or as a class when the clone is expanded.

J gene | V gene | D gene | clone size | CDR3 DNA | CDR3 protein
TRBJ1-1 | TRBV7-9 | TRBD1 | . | TGTGCCAGCAGCCCTAGGACAGGGTTGAACACTGAAGCTTTCTTT | CASSPRTGLNTEAFF
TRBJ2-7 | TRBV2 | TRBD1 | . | TGTGCCAGCAGAGTCGGACAGGGAAAGCAGTACTTC | CASRVGQGKQYF
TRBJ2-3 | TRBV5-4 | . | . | TGTGCCAGCAGCTTGGCTCGGGGCACAGATACGCAGTATTTT | CASSLARGTDTQYF
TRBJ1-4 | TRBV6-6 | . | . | TGTGCCAGCAGGGCTAATGAAAAACTGTTTTTT | CASRANEKLFF
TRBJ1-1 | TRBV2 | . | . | TGTGCCAGCAGTGAAGCGTTAGGGGGGAACACTGAAGCTTTCTTT | CASSEALGGNTEAFF
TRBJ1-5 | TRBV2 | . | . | TGTGCCAGCAGTGTCGGACGGCTGACTTATAGCAATCAGCCCCAGCATTTT | CASSVGRLTYSNQPQHF
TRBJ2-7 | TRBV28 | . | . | TGTGCCAGCAGTTCGCCGGGTAGGTCCCCATCCGAGCAGTACTTC | CASSSPGRSPSEQYF
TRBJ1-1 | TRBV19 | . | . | TGTGCCAGTAGTATTGACGGACTCTTGAACACTGAAGCTTTCTTT | CASSIDGLLNTEAFF
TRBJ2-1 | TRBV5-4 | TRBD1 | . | TGTGCCAGCAGCTGGACAGGGAATGAGCAGTTCTTC | CASSWTGNEQFF
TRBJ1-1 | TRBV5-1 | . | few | TGCGCCAGCAGCTTGGAGGCTGGGCGCACTGAAGCTTTCTTT | CASSLEAGRTEAFF
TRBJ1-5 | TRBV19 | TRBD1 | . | TGTGCCAGTAGTACTCGGACAGGGAGCAATCAGCCCCAGCATTTT | CASSTRTGSNQPQHF
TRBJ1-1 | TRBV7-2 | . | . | TGTGCCAGCAGCTTACGGGGAACGAACACTGAAGCTTTCTTT | CASSLRGTNTEAFF
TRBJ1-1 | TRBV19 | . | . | TGTGCCAGTAGTCAGCGCTTTGTGAACACTGAAGCTTTCTTT | CASSQRFVNTEAFF
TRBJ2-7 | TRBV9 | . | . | TGTGCCAGCAGCGAGGGACCGACCCTACAGCAGTACTTC | CASSEGPTLQQYF
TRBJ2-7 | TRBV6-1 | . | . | TGTGCCAGCACCCGAACCGGGGTGGGTTACGAGCAGTACTTC | CASTRTGVGYEQYF
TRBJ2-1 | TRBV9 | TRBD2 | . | TGTGCCAGCAGCGTTCACCCCCTAGCGGGAAATGGCAATGAGCAGTTCTTC | CASSVHPLAGNGNEQFF
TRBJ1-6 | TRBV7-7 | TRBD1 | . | TGTGCGATTTCCCGGGACAGGAATTCACCCCTCCACTTT | CAISRDRNSPLHF
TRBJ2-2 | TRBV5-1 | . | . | TGCGCCAGCAGGACCTTTGGGGGAGGAAGGACCGGGGAGCTGTTTTTT | CASRTFGGGRTGELFF
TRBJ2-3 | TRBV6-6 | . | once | TGTGCCAGCAGTCTAGAGGGGTCGCAGTATTTT | CASSLEGSQYF
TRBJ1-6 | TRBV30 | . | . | TGTGCCTGGAGACTGGACACTCGAAATTCACCCCTCCACTTT | CAWRLDTRNSPLHF
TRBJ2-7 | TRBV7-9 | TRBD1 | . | TGTGCCAGCACCCAGGGGGTGGGGTACTCCTACGAGCAGTACTTC | CASTQGVGYSYEQYF
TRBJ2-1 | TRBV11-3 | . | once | TGTGCCAGCAGCCTAGGGTGGTCCTACAATGAGCAGTTCTTC | CASSLGWSYNEQFF
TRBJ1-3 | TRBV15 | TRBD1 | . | TGTGCCACCAGCAGGGAATCCCTGGGACAGCGGTCAGGAAACACCATATATTTT | CATSRESLGQRSGNTIYF
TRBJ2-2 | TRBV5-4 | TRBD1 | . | TGTGCCAGCAGCATTTGGAAGACAGGGACCGGGGAGCTGTTTTTT | CASSIWKTGTGELFF
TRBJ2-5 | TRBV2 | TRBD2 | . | TGTGCCAGCAGTGAGGGCAGCGGGGGGGCGGAGACCCAGTACTTC | CASSEGSGGAETQYF
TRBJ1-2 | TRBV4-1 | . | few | TGCGCCAGCAGCCAAGATGAGCGGTATGGCTACACCTTC | CASSQDERYGYTF
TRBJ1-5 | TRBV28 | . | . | TGTGCCAGCACCAAGGCTTATCAGCCCCAGCATTTT | CASTKAYQPQHF
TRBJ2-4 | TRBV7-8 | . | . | TGTGCCAGCAGCCAGAGCGATTTGAGTCTTCAACCTGGGGCAAACATTCAGTACTTC | CASSQSDLSLQPGANIQYF
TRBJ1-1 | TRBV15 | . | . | TGTGCCACCAGCAGAGATCGAGCCGGGGCTGAAGCTTTCTTT | CATSRDRAGAEAFF
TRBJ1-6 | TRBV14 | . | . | TGTGCCAGCAGCCAAGGGGGGGACCCCTATTCACCCCTCCACTTT | CASSQGGDPYSPLHF
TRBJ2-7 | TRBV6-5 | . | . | TGTGCCAGCAGTTACAGGGGGAGCTCCTACGAGCAGTACTTC | CASSYRGSSYEQYF
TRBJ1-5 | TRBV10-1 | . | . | TGCGCCAGCAGTGTGGGCAATGAGCCCCAGCATTTT | CASSVGNEPQHF
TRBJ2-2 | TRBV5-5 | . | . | TGTGCCAGCAGCTTGGAGGGTGCCGGGGAGCTGTTTTTT | CASSLEGAGELFF
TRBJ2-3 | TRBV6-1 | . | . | TGTGCCAGCAGTGAGAGAGGGGCAGTCACAGATACGCAGTATTTT | CASSERGAVTDTQYF
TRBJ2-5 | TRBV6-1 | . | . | TGTACCAACAAGGACTCGGAGACCCAGTACTTC | CTNKDSETQYF
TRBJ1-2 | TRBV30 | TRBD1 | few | TGTGCCTGGAGCCGATTACGGGAGGGGGCGCGGGGCTACACCTTC | CAWSRLREGARGYTF
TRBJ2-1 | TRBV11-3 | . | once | TGTGCCAGCAGCTTACAACGGGGCCCGAGCTCCTACAATGAGCAGTTCTTC | CASSLQRGPSSYNEQFF
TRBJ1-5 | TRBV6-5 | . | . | TGTGCCAGCAGTCCTTACCAATCGGCCCAGCATTTT | CASSPYQSAQHF
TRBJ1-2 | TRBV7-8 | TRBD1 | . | TGTGCCAGCAGCTCAGCGGACAGGGGGCAAGGAGGCTACACCTTC | CASSSADRGQGGYTF
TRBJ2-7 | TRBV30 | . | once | TGTGCCTGGAGTGTCTTCGAACTCTACGAGCAGTACTTC | CAWSVFELYEQYF
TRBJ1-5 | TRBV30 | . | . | TGTGCCTGGAGTACCCAGGACAATCAGCCCCAGCATTTT | CAWSTQDNQPQHF
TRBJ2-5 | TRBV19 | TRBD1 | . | TGTGCCAGACCTACCCATGAGCCGGGACAGGGGCCGAAGACCCAGTACTTC | CARPTHEPGQGPKTQYF
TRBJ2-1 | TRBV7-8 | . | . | TGTGCCAGCAGCGACATGGGGAATGAGCAGTTCTTC | CASSDMGNEQFF
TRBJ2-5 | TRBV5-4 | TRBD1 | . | TGTGCCAGCAGCTCACCAGGACAGGGCATCCCAGAGACCCAGTACTTC | CASSSPGQGIPETQYF
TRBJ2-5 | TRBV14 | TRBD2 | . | TGTGCCAGCAGCCAGCTAGCGGGAGGCCACCAAGAGACCCAGTACTTC | CASSQLAGGHQETQYF
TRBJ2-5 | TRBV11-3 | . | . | TGTGCCAGCAGCTTAGGGAGGGAGACCCAGTACTTC | CASSLGRETQYF
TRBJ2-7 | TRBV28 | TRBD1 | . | TGTGCCAGCAAGGGGACAGGGGTATTTTACGAGCAGTACTTC | CASKGTGVFYEQYF